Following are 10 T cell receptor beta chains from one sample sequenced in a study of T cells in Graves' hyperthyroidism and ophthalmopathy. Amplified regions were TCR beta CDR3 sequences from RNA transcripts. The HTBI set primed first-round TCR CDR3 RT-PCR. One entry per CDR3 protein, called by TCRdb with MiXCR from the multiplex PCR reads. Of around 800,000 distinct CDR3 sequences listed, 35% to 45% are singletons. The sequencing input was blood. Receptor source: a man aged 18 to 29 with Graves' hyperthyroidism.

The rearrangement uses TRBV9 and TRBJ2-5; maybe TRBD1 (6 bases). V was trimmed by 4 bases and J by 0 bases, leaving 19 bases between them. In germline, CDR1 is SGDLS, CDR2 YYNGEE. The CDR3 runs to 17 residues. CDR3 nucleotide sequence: TGTGCCAGCAGCATTAAGGGGGATTCCGTAAACCAAGAGACCCAGTACTTC. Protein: CASSIKGDSVNQETQYF.

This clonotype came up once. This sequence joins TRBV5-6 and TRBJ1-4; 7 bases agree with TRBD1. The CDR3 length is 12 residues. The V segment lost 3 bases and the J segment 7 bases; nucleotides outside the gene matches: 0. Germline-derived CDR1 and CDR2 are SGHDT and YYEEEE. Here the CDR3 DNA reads TGTGCCAGCAGCTACAGGGGTGAAAAACTGTTTTTT. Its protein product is CASSYRGEKLFF. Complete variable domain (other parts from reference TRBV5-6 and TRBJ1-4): DAGVTQSPTHLIKTRGQQVTLRCSPKSGHDTVSWYQQALGQGPQFIFQYYEEEERQRGNFPDRFSGHQFPNYSSELNVNALLLGDSALYLCASSYRGEKLFFGSGTQLSVL.

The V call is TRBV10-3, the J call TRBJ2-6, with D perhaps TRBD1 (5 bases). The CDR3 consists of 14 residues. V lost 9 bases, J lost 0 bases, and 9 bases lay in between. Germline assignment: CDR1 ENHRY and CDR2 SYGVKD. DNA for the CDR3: TGTGCCATTAGGGGTGACTCTGGGGCCAACGTCCTGACTTTC. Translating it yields CAIRGDSGANVLTF.

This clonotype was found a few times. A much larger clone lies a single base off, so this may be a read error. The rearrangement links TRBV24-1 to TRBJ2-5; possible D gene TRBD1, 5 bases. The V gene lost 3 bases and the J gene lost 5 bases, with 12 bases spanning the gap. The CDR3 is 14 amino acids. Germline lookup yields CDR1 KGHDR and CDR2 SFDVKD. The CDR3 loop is CATSDGRVSETQYF. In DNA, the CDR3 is TGTGCCACCAGTGATGGCAGGGTGAGCGAGACCCAGTACTTC.

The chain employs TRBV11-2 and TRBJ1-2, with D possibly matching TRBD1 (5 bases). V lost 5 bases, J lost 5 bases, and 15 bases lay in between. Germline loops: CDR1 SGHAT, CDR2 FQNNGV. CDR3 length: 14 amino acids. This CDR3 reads CASSAPGLMYGYTF. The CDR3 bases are TGTGCCAGCAGCGCCCCAGGGTTGATGTATGGCTACACCTTC. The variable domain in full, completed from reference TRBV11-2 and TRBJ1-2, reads EAGVAQSPRYKIIEKRQSVAFWCNPISGHATLYWYQQILGQGPKLLIQFQNNGVVDDSQLPKDRFSAERLKGVDSTLKIQPAKLEDSAVYLCASSAPGLMYGYTFGSGTRLTVV.

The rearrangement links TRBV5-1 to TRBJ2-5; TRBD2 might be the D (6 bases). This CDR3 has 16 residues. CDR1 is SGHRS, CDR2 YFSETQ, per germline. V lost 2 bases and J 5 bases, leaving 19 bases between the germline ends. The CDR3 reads CASSFPGSGEQETQYF. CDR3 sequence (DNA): TGCGCCAGCAGCTTCCCCGGGAGTGGGGAGCAGGAGACCCAGTACTTC.

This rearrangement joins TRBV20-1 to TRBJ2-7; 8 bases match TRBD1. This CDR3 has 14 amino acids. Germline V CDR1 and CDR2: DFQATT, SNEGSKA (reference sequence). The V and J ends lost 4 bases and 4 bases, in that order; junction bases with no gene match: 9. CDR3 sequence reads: CSANPGQVLYEQYF. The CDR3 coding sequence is TGCAGTGCTAACCCGGGACAGGTTCTTTACGAGCAGTACTTC.

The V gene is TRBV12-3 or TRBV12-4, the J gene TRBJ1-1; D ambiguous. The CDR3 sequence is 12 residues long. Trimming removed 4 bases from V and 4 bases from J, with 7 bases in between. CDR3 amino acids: CASSSMGTEAFF. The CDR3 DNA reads TGTGCCAGCAGTTCTATGGGCACTGAAGCTTTCTTT.

CDR3 nucleotide sequence: TGTGCCAGCAGAGCCCCCGGGGGGACGGACACTGAAGCTTTCTTT. Translated, it gives CASRAPGGTDTEAFF. The V call is TRBV7-8, the J call TRBJ1-1, with D perhaps matching TRBD1 (5 bases). This CDR3 is built from 15 residues. V dropped 6 bases and J dropped 3 bases, with 17 bases sitting between them. CDR1 is SGHVS, CDR2 FQNEAQ, per germline.

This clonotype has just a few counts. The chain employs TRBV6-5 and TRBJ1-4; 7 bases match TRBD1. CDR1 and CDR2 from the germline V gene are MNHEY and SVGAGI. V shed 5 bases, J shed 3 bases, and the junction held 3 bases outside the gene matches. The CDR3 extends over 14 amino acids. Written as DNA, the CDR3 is TGTGCCAGCAGTACACAGGGGTCTAATGAAAAACTGTTTTTT. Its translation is CASSTQGSNEKLFF.